This T cell receptor (beta chain) was sequenced during a study of read filtering for tumor transcriptome and immune sequencing. The library was built from about 370 ng RNA with molecular barcoded adaptors for alpha/delta and beta/gamma chains. TCRdb fed the reads into MiXCR, producing one record per CDR3 protein. The sample contains about 58,000 distinct CDR3 sequences, roughly an eighth of which appear only once. This clonotype turned up a few times. Germline V gives CDR1 SEHNR, CDR2 FQNEAQ (reference sequence). This CDR3 contains 14 residues. V lost 5 bases to trimming and J lost 3 bases, with 11 bases between them.

This sequence was found in a donor at least 40 years old with multiple myeloma. The rearrangement joins TRBV7-9 to TRBJ1-3; D uncertain. The source material was a population of CD138-negative cells sorted from bone marrow. The CDR3 DNA sequence: TGTGCCAGCAGCCGACCTGGGGATGGAAACACCATATATTTT. Residues: CASSRPGDGNTIYF.